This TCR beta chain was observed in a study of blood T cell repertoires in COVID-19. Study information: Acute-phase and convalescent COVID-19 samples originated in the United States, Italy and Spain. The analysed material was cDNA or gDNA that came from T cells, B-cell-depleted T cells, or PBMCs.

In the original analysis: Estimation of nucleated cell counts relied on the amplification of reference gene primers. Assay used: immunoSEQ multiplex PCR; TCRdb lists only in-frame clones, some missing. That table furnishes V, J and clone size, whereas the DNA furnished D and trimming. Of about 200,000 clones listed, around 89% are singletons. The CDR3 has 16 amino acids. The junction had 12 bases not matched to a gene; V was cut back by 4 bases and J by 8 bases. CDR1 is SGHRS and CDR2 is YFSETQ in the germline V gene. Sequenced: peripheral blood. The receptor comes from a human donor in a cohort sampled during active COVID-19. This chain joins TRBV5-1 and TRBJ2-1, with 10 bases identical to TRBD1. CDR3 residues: CASSPGGTGAFDEQFF. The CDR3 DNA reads TGCGCCAGCAGCCCAGGCGGGACAGGGGCGTTCGATGAGCAGTTCTTC.